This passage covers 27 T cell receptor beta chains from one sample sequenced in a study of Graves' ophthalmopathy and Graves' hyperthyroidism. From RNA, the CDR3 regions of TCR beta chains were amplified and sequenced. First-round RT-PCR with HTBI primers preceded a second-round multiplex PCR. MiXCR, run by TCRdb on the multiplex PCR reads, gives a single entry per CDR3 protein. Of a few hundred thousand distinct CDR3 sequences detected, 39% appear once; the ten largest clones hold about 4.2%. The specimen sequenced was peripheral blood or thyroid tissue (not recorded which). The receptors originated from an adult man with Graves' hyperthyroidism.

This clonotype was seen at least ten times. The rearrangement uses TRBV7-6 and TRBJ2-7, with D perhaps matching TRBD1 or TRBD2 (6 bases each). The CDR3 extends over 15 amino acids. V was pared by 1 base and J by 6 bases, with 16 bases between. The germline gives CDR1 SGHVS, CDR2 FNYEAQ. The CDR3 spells CASSLEGGLGGEQYF. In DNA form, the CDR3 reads TGTGCCAGCAGCTTAGAGGGGGGCTTGGGAGGCGAGCAGTACTTC.

For the CDR3, the DNA is TGTGCCAGCAGAACCACAGGGGGCTCCTACGAGCAGTACTTC. Protein product: CASRTTGGSYEQYF. The chain carries TRBV2 and TRBJ2-7, with 8 positions matching TRBD1. Germline V gives CDR1 SNHLY, CDR2 FYNNEI. V lost 6 bases to trimming and J lost 0 bases; unmatched junction nucleotides: 4. There are 14 residues in the CDR3.

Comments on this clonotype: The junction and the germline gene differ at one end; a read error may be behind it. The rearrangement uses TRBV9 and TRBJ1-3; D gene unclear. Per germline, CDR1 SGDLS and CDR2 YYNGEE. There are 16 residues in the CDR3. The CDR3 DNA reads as TGTGCCAGCAGTGCATCAGGAGTCCTCTCTGGAAACACCATACATTTT. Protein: CASSASGVLSGNTIHF.

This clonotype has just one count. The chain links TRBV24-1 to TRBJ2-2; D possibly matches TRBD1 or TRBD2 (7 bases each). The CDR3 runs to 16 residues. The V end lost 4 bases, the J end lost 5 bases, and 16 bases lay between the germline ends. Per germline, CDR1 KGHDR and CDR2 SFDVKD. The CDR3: CATSDPGQGGTGELFF. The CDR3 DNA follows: TGTGCCACCAGTGACCCCGGGCAGGGGGGGACCGGGGAGCTGTTTTTT.

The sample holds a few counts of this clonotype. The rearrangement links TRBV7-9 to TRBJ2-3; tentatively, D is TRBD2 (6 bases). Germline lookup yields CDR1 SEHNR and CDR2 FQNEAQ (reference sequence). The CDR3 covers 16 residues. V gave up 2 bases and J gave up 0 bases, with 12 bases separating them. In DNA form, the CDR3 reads TGTGCCAGCAGCTTACGGTCCCGGGGGAGCACAGATACGCAGTATTTT. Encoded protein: CASSLRSRGSTDTQYF.

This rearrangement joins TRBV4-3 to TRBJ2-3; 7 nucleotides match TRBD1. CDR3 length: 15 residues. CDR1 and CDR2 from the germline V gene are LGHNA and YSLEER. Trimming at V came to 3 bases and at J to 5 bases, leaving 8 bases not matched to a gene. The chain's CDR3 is CASSQFWRQGDTQYF. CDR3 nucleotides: TGCGCCAGCAGCCAGTTCTGGAGACAGGGAGATACGCAGTATTTT.

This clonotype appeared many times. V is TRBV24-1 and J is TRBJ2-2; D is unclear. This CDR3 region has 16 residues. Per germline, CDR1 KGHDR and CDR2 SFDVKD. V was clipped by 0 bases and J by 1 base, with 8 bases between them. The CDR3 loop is CATSDLGRMNTGELFF. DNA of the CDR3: TGTGCCACCAGTGATTTGGGCCGTATGAACACCGGGGAGCTGTTTTTT.

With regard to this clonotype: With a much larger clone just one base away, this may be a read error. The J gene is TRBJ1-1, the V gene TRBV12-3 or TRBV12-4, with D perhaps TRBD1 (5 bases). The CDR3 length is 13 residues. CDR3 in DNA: TGTGCCGGCAGTTTAGGAGGGACCGGTGAAGCTTTCTTT. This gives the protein CAGSLGGTGEAFF.

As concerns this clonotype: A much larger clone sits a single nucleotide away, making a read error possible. For the CDR3, the DNA is TGTGCCAGCAGGCCACGCGACAGCTATGGCCACACCTTC. It translates to CASRPRDSYGHTF. V is TRBV6-1 and J is TRBJ1-2, with D maybe TRBD1 (5 bases). Germline values: CDR1 MNHNS, CDR2 SASEGT. The CDR3 is 13 amino acids.

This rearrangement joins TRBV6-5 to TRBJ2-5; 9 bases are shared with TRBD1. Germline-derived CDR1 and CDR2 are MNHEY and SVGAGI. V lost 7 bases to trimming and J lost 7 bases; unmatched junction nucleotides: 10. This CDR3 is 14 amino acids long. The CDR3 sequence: CASTPGQGKGTQYF. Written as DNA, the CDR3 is TGTGCCAGCACCCCGGGACAGGGAAAAGGGACCCAGTACTTC.

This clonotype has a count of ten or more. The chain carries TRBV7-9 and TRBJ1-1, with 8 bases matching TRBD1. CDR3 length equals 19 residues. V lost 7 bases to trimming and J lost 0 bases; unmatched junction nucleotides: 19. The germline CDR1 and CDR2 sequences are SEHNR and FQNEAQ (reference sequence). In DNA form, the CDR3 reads TGTGCCAGCATCGCCGGGACAGGAGATCTTATGGCCTTGAACACTGAAGCTTTCTTT. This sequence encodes CASIAGTGDLMALNTEAFF.

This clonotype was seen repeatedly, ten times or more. The CDR3 spells CASSLVLAAEAFF. CDR3 in DNA: TGTGCCAGCAGCTTAGTGTTGGCGGCTGAAGCTTTCTTT. The J gene is TRBJ1-1, the V gene TRBV7-2; D uncertain. Germline V gene data show CDR1 as SGHTA and CDR2 as FQGNSA. V was trimmed by 1 base and J by 6 bases, leaving 9 bases between them. CDR3 length: 13 amino acids.

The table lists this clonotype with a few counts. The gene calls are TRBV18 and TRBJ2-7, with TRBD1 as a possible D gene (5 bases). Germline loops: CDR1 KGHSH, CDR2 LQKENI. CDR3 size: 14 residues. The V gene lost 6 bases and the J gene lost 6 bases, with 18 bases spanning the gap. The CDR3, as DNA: TGTGCCAGCTCCCACGTCGAGCAGGGCCGCGAGCAGTACTTC. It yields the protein CASSHVEQGREQYF. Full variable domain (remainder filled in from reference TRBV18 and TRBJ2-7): NAGVMQNPRHLVRRRGQEARLRCSPMKGHSHVYWYRQLPEEGLKFMVYLQKENIIDESGMPKERFSAEFPKEGPSILRIQQVVRGDSAAYFCASSHVEQGREQYFGPGTRLTVT.

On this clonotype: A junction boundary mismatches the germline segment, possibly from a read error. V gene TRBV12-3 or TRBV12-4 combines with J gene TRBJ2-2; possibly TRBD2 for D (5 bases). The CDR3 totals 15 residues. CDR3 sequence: CASSLIWGGTGELLF. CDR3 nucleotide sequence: TGTGCCAGCAGTTTAATCTGGGGTGGCACCGGGGAGCTGCTTTTT.

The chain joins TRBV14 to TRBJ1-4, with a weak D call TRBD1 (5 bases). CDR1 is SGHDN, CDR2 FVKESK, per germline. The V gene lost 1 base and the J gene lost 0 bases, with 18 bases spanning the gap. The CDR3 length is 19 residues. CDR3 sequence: CASSQASGRAWSTNEKLFF. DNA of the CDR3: TGTGCCAGCAGCCAAGCCTCTGGCAGGGCTTGGTCAACTAATGAAAAACTGTTTTTT.

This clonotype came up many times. The CDR3 is CSARGGNDGYTF. The CDR3 nucleotides are TGCAGTGCTAGAGGAGGGAACGATGGCTACACCTTC. The chain has TRBV20-1 and TRBJ1-2; D is unclear. Germline-derived CDR1 and CDR2 are DFQATT and SNEGSKA (reference sequence). With 1 base removed from V and 6 bases from J, the gap between germline ends came to 9 bases. The CDR3 sequence is 12 residues long.

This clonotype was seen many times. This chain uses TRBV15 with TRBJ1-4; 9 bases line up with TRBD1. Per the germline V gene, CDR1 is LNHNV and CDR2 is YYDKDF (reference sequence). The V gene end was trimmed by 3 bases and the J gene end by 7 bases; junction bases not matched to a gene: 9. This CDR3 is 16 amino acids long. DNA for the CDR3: TGTGCCACCAGCAGGGTGGCGGGACAGGGTGGTGAAAAACTGTTTTTT. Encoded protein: CATSRVAGQGGEKLFF.

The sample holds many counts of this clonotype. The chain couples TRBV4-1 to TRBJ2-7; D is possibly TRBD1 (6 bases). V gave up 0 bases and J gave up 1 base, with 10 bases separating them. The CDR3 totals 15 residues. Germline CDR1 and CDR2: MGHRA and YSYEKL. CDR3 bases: TGCGCCAGCAGCCAAGATTTCGGACAGTCCTACGAGCAGTACTTC. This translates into CASSQDFGQSYEQYF.

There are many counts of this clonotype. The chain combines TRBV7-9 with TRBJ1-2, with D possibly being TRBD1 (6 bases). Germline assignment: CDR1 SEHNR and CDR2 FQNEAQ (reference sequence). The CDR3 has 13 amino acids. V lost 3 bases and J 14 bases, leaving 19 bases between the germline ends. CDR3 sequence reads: CASSFGTSLFKTF. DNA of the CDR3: TGTGCCAGCAGCTTTGGGACATCACTGTTCAAGACCTTC.

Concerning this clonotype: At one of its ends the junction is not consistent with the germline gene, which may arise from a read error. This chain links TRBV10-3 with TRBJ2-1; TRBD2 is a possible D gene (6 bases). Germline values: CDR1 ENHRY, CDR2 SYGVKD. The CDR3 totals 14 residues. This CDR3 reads CAIGAPSAYNEQFF. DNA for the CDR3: TGTGCCATCGGAGCCCCTAGCGCCTACAATGAGCAGTTCTTT.

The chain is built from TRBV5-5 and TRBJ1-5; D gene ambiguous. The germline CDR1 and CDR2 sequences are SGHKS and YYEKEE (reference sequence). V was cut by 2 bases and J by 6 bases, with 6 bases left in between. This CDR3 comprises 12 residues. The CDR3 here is CASSFNSQPQHF. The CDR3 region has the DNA TGTGCCAGCAGCTTTAACTCTCAGCCCCAGCATTTT.

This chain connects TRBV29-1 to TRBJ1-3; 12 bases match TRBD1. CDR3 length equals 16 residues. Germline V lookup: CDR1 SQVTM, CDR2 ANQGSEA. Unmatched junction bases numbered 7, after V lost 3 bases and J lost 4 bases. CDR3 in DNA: TGCAGCGTTGATATCCCCGGGACAGGGGGCGGAAACACCATATATTTT. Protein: CSVDIPGTGGGNTIYF.

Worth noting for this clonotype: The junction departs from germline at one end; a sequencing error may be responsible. CDR3 residues: CASSVTGTGTGDKETQYF. For the CDR3, the DNA is TGCGCCAGCAGTGTGACCGGGACTGGCACCGGGGACAAAGAGACCCAGTACTTC. This chain joins TRBV24-1 and TRBJ2-5; D possibly uses TRBD1 or TRBD2 (6 bases each). The V gene's germline CDR1 is KGHDR and CDR2 SFDVKD. The CDR3 consists of 18 residues.

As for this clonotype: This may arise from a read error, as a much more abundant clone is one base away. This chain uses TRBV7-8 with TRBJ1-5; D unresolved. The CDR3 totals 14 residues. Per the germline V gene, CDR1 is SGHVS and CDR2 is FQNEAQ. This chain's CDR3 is CASSLMVSSQPQHF. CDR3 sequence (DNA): TGTGCCAGCAGTTTAATGGTTAGCAGTCAGCCCCAGCATTTT.

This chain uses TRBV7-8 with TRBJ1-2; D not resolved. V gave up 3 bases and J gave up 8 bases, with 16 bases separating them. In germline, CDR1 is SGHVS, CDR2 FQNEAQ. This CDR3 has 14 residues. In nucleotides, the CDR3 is TGTGCCAGCAGCTTCCCCGGACTAGGGCCCGGCTACACCTTC. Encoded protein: CASSFPGLGPGYTF.

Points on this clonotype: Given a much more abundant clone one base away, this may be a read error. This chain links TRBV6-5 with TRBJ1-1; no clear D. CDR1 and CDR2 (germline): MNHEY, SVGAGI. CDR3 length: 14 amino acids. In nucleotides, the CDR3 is TGTGCCAGCAGTTTACTTGGGGTTAACACTGAAGCTTCCTTT. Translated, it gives CASSLLGVNTEASF.

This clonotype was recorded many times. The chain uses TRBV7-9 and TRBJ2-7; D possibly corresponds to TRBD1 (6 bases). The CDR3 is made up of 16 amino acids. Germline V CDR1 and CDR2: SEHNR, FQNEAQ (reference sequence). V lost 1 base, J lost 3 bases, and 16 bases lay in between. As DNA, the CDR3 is TGTGCCAGCAGCTTAGTCCCCCACAGGGCACTCTACGAGCAGTACTTC. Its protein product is CASSLVPHRALYEQYF.